This TCR beta chain emerged from a study of early T cells in non-severe SARS-CoV-2 infection. Unique molecular identifiers tagged individual cDNA molecules. MiXCR, run by TCRdb on the 5' RACE reads, gives a single entry per CDR3 protein. The data contain about 100,000 distinct CDR3 sequences, 8.5% to 14% of them singletons. CDR1 and CDR2 from the germline V gene are LGHNA and YSLEER. The CDR3 loop spans 17 amino acids. The germline V and J ends were trimmed by 0 bases and 1 base, with 13 bases remaining between them. This clonotype was found a few times. The sequence was collected from an adult who was a healthcare worker with PCR-confirmed SARS-CoV-2 infection or an uninfected control (not recorded which). J is TRBJ1-3 and V is TRBV4-3; possibly TRBD1 for D (5 bases). The source material was whole blood. The DNA of the CDR3 is TGCGCCAGCAGCCAAGATTTGGGGCAAATATCTGGAAACACCATATATTTT. Residues: CASSQDLGQISGNTIYF.